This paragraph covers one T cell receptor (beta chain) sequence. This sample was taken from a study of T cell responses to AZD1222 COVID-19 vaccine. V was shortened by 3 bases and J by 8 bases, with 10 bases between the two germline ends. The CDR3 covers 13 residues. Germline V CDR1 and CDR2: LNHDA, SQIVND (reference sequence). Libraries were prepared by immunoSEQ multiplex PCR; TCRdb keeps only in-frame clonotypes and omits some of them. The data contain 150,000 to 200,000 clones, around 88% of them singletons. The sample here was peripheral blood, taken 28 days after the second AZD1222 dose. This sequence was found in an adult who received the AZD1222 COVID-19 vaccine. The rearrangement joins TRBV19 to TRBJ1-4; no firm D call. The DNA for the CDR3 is TGTGCCAGTAGTATCCGCATAAAAGAAAAACTGTTTTTT. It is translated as CASSIRIKEKLFF.